This T cell receptor (beta chain) came from a study of neurological immune-mediated disorders (dated by TCRdb to between 2018 and 2021). Looking at the study overall: Among the approximately 34 multiple sclerosis patients, relapsing-remitting MS was present in approximately 31 and secondary progressive MS was present in 3. Peripheral blood TCR-beta repertoires from HTLV-I-associated myelopathy (HAM/TSP) patients, multiple sclerosis patients and healthy controls were compared by UMI-based sequencing. The 90 to 110 TCR-beta libraries covered PBMC samples along with longitudinal samples, technical triplicates, and paired sorted CD4+ and CD8+ T-cell subsets. Of the approximately 66 subjects in the cohort, about 14 were HAM/TSP patients, approximately 35 were multiple sclerosis patients, and about 20 were healthy controls.

The research as a whole found: TCR clonal expansion was highest in HAM/TSP patients and lowest in MS patients, with MS patients falling below even healthy controls. No clinical or MRI features were associated with the MS cluster, and the authors said that larger cohorts are needed. In phylogenetic analysis, the repertoires of 18 of 34 MS patients grouped into a cluster of related CDR3 sequences, which suggests a possible signature at the repertoire level. No identical CDR3 amino acid sequences were shared among expanded clones across subjects, suggesting private TCR-beta repertoires in all groups.

TCR libraries for sorted subsets were made from 1 million sorted CD4+ or CD8+ T cells. The multiple sclerosis patients were enrolled in a US clinical protocol that evaluated disease progression with magnetic resonance imaging. Peripheral blood was subjected to Ficoll-Hypaque density gradient centrifugation to isolate PBMCs, which were then cryopreserved in liquid nitrogen. The study also sequenced paired sorted CD4+ and CD8+ subsets from healthy controls, HAM/TSP patients and MS patients. This clonotype appeared many times. It lacks a known antigen. No much larger clone is present one base from it, and per-base qualities are unavailable. cDNA was synthesized by template-switch 5'RACE using a primer carrying a 10-nucleotide random unique molecular identifier by which each TCR transcript was tagged. Over 170 million TCR-beta sequences, covering 15-18 subjects, were produced in each sequencing run. The RNeasy kit was used for extraction of total RNA. The KAPA Real-time Library Amplification kit was used to amplify TCR-beta VDJ regions with primers targeting the TCR constant region and the 5'RACE anchor. Sample indexes and Illumina adaptors were added in a first PCR, and a second PCR then increased library yield. After purification with Ampure beads, the TCR product of roughly 650 bp was size-selected on a 2% E-gel SizeSelection system. Before pooling, libraries had their quality checked on a Bioanalyzer, their concentration measured with Qubit, and their quantity determined with the Kapa Library Quantification kit. An Illumina HiSeq 2500 sequenced the libraries paired-end 2 x 150 bp. To increase sequence diversity, about 23-30% phiX was spiked into each library pool. The authors processed their data as follows. Quality-filtered reads were processed with the UMI-based MiGEC pipeline, which removed over 75% of raw TCR sequences during error correction. IMGT germline references were used for aligning VDJ genes, and each clonotype was defined as a unique CDR3 amino acid sequence together with its V-J genes. Clonal expansion, Shannon diversity and CDR3 relatedness were evaluated with VDJtools (CalcPairwiseDistances, ClusterSamples), while phylogenetic trees were built in CLCbio workbench. Expanded clones were defined as having at least 8 unique UMIs, based on coefficient-of-variation modelling across technical triplicates. Using fastp at Q25 and MiXCR, TCRdb reprocessed the public reads and kept productive beta chains. Rows merge per CDR3 protein into single entries with the most common DNA and genes. TCRdb's processing, not the authors', yielded these V and J calls. This sample has tens of thousands of distinct CDR3 sequences in its table, and about 4% of those were observed once. About 2% of the sample is held by the ten biggest clonotypes.

V drops 5 bases and J drops 2 bases, leaving 13 bases in between. From the germline V gene, CDR1 is SGHRS and CDR2 is YFSETQ. Reading from cysteine to phenylalanine, the CDR3 counts 14 amino acids. Only the CDR3 region is kept as DNA, spanning 42 bases read in frame from base 1. The rearranged segments are TRBV5-1 and TRBJ1-1; the D gene identity is not certain. The sequence derives from a middle-aged woman with multiple sclerosis. Sequencing was performed on CD4+ T cells from blood. The DNA sequence is given as TGCGCCAGCAGAGGTGGCGGCCCTAACACTGAAGCTTTCTTT. This gives the protein CASRGGGPNTEAFF.